The T cell receptor beta chain under discussion was sequenced for a study of cytomegalovirus exposure and HLA in healthy donors. The study's findings and limits: The analysis excluded some indistinguishable V segments, including TRBV6-2 and TRBV6-3. A later analysis revealed that TCR association rates differed between HLA loci, peaking at DRB1 and bottoming out at HLA-C.

As to this clone: The antigen remains unidentified.

Despite likely unrecorded immune exposures, the donors were nominally healthy at the time of sampling. Germline CDR1 MNHEY, CDR2 SVGAGI. V was pared by 4 bases and J by 2 bases, with 5 bases of the junction left unmatched. The CDR3 covers 15 residues. 13 Jbeta primers and 60 Vbeta primers were used for the PCR. Sequencing used immunoSEQ multiplex PCR; TCRdb keeps in-frame clones, though not all of them. The table lists about 200,000 clones, more than 60% of them singletons. The clonotype comes from a man aged 45-65 years in good health and CMV-seronegative. The chain combines TRBV6-5 with TRBJ2-7; 10 bases match TRBD2. The sample consisted of PBMCs. CDR3 bases: TGTGCCAGCAGTTCAGCTAGCGGGGGAACCTACGAGCAGTACTTC. Amino acid sequence: CASSSASGGTYEQYF.